This T cell receptor (beta chain) stems from a study of blood T cell repertoires in COVID-19. Whole-study context: Acute-phase and convalescent COVID-19 samples originated in the United States, Italy and Spain.

This clone appeared once. TCRdb's table, derived via immunoSEQ multiplex PCR, lists solely in-frame clones and lacks some. The sample lists about 130,000 clones, 85% occurring once. The TCR comes from a human donor in a cohort sampled during active COVID-19. The specimen sequenced was peripheral blood.

This chain's CDR3 is CASSASWTSGGHTDTQYF. Written as DNA, the CDR3 is TGTGCCAGCAGCGCTTCATGGACTAGCGGGGGCCACACAGATACGCAGTATTTT. The chain links TRBV2 to TRBJ2-3; 13 bases align to TRBD2. The V segment lost 6 bases and the J segment 2 bases; nucleotides outside the gene matches: 11. Germline CDR1 reads SNHLY; CDR2 reads FYNNEI. This CDR3 spans 18 amino acids.